This TCR beta chain was obtained from a study of blood T cell repertoires in COVID-19. Study-wide context: Whether acute or convalescent, the COVID-19 samples came from the United States, Italy and Spain. T cells, B-cell-depleted T cells, or PBMCs provided the cDNA or gDNA that served as material.

How the authors handled the data: Estimation of nucleated cell counts relied on the amplification of reference gene primers. The method was immunoSEQ multiplex PCR; TCRdb's version includes in-frame clones alone and lacks a portion of them. V, J and clone size are taken as reported in that table, and D and trimming were inferred from the DNA itself. In the table there are 150,000 to 200,000 clones, roughly 90% of which are singletons. Germline V lookup: CDR1 SGHNT, CDR2 YYREEE (reference sequence). The J segment lost 0 bases and the V segment lost 4 bases, leaving 9 bases of the junction unmatched. CDR3 length: 16 residues. In its sample, this clone was seen once.

The TCR was taken from a man between 45 and 60 years old with acute or convalescent COVID-19. The J gene is TRBJ2-7, the V gene TRBV5-4; 8 nucleotides match TRBD2. Input material: peripheral blood. In DNA form, the CDR3 reads TGTGCCAGCAGCCCGGGACTAGGGGGACCCTCCTACGAGCAGTACTTC. This codes for CASSPGLGGPSYEQYF.